Each of the 24 T cell receptor beta chains below was sequenced from the same sample in a study of cytomegalovirus exposure and HLA in healthy donors (dated by TCRdb to about 2017). Preparation of the library involved the immunoSEQ multiplex PCR assay. A mixture of 60 forward primers for TCR Vbeta segments and 13 reverse primers for TCR Jbeta segments was used in the multiplex PCR. TCRdb mirrors the immuneACCESS table, restricted to in-frame sequences. Some clones are absent from its copies; in checked studies, under half trace to an unresolved V gene, and the reason for the others is unknown. Across this sample there are around 61,000 clones, with 70% to 85% seen only once. The ten most abundant clones make up over 1.5% of the sample. Sequenced: PBMCs. All receptors come from a man aged 35-49 years in good health and CMV-seronegative.

The rearrangement joins TRBV5-6 to TRBJ2-7; no definite D call. V was shortened by 0 bases and J by 3 bases, with 10 bases between the two germline ends. Germline lookup yields CDR1 SGHDT and CDR2 YYEEEE. CDR3 length equals 14 residues. CDR3 sequence: CASSLGDNIYEQYF. The CDR3 DNA sequence: TGTGCCAGCAGCTTGGGTGACAATATCTACGAGCAGTACTTC.

The chain recombines TRBV9 with TRBJ2-3, with 8 bases aligning to TRBD2. The length of the CDR3 is 16 residues. CDR1 is SGDLS, CDR2 YYNGEE, per germline. V gave up 0 bases and J gave up 2 bases; unmatched junction bases: 5. The DNA of the CDR3 is TGTGCCAGCAGCGTAGTGGCTAGCGGGTTCACAGATACGCAGTATTTT. Residues: CASSVVASGFTDTQYF.

The DNA of the CDR3 is TGTGCCAGCAGCCAGACCCGGACAGGGGGCGACTATGGCTACACCTTC. This sequence encodes CASSQTRTGGDYGYTF. V and J are TRBV14 and TRBJ1-2, with TRBD1 identical over 11 bases. V shed 3 bases and J 3 bases; nucleotides not matched to a gene: 6. The germline V gene has CDR1 SGHDN and CDR2 FVKESK. This CDR3 is built from 16 residues.

The chain couples TRBV25-1 to TRBJ2-6, with a possible D match to TRBD1 (5 bases). The CDR3 sequence is 15 residues long. Germline assignment: CDR1 MGHDK and CDR2 SYGVNS. Trimming cost V 4 bases and J 3 bases, with 10 bases left between them. For the CDR3, the DNA is TGTGCCAGCAGTGTCCAGGGCTTTGGGGCCAACGTCCTGACTTTC. Its protein is CASSVQGFGANVLTF.

The rearrangement links TRBV19 to TRBJ1-1, with D possibly being TRBD1 (5 bases). This CDR3 comprises 15 residues. Germline V gives CDR1 LNHDA, CDR2 SQIVND (reference sequence). V lost 6 bases to trimming and J lost 2 bases, with 16 bases between them. The CDR3 here is CASRDQGTPNTEAFF. CDR3 in DNA: TGTGCCAGTAGAGACCAGGGTACTCCTAACACTGAAGCTTTCTTT.

The chain has TRBV2 and TRBJ2-7; 8 bases match TRBD2. Looked up from germline, CDR1 is SNHLY and CDR2 is FYNNEI. The CDR3 spans 16 residues. V shed 6 bases, J shed 5 bases, and the junction held 15 bases outside the gene matches. The CDR3 loop is CASSLDMGGGTHEQYF. CDR3 nucleotides: TGTGCCAGCAGCCTCGATATGGGCGGGGGGACTCACGAGCAGTACTTC.

The chain couples TRBV2 to TRBJ1-2; possible D gene TRBD1, 5 bases. The germline V gene encodes CDR1 SNHLY and CDR2 FYNNEI. V dropped 7 bases and J dropped 7 bases, with 16 bases sitting between them. The CDR3 loop spans 13 amino acids. The CDR3 region is CASKTAPGGGYTF. The CDR3 DNA sequence: TGTGCCAGCAAGACAGCTCCGGGGGGTGGCTACACCTTC. The whole variable domain, filled in from reference TRBV2 and TRBJ1-2, reads EPEVTQTPSHQVTQMGQEVILRCVPISNHLYFYWYRQILGQKVEFLVSFYNNEISEKSEIFDDQFSVERPDGSNFTLKIRSTKLEDSAMYFCASKTAPGGGYTFGSGTRLTVV.

The V gene is TRBV9, the J gene TRBJ1-1; 8 nucleotides align to TRBD1. V lost 4 bases to trimming and J lost 5 bases; unmatched junction nucleotides: 16. This CDR3 is 17 amino acids long. The germline V gene has CDR1 SGDLS and CDR2 YYNGEE. The CDR3 sequence is CASSPLRGGQGGTEAFF. The CDR3 coding sequence is TGTGCCAGCAGCCCACTCAGGGGAGGACAGGGTGGAACTGAAGCTTTCTTT.

The V call is TRBV5-6, the J call TRBJ1-1; weak D call: TRBD1 (6 bases). The CDR3 consists of 15 residues. Deletions cut 1 base from V and 4 bases from J, with 14 bases between. Germline CDR1 SGHDT, CDR2 YYEEEE. The CDR3 loop is CASSLFRQGSTEAFF. For the CDR3, the DNA is TGTGCCAGCAGCTTGTTCCGGCAGGGGAGCACTGAAGCTTTCTTT.

The chain is built from TRBV6-6 and TRBJ2-1; the match to TRBD2 covers 8 bases. V dropped 4 bases and J dropped 4; count of bases not matched to a gene: 6. This CDR3 has 15 amino acids. Germline values: CDR1 MNHNY, CDR2 SVGAGI (reference sequence). CDR3 residues: CASSSAGVKYNEQFF. DNA of the CDR3: TGTGCCAGCAGTTCAGCGGGGGTGAAATACAATGAGCAGTTCTTC.

This chain uses TRBV2 with TRBJ2-1; TRBD2 matches at 10 bases. CDR3 length equals 16 residues. The J segment lost 7 bases and the V segment lost 2 bases, leaving 8 bases of the junction unmatched. The germline CDR1 and CDR2 sequences are SNHLY and FYNNEI. Written as DNA, the CDR3 is TGTGCCAGCAGTGAACCACCCGGGACTAGCGAGAATGAGCAGTTCTTC. Its protein is CASSEPPGTSENEQFF.

The rearrangement uses TRBV5-4 and TRBJ2-5, with D possibly TRBD2 on 5 matching bases. V shed 3 bases and J shed 5 bases, with 11 bases lying between them. This CDR3 comprises 13 residues. The germline V gene has CDR1 SGHNT and CDR2 YYREEE (reference sequence). The CDR3 coding sequence is TGTGCCAGCAGCTCGGGAACCCAGGAGACCCAGTACTTC. Its translation is CASSSGTQETQYF.

The chain has TRBV2 and TRBJ2-2; no firm D call. The V gene's germline CDR1 is SNHLY and CDR2 FYNNEI. The V gene lost 3 bases and the J gene lost 1 base, with 9 bases spanning the gap. This CDR3 region has 15 residues. The CDR3 bases are TGTGCCAGCAGTGATCAGAAAAAGAACACCGGGGAGCTGTTTTTT. This encodes CASSDQKKNTGELFF.

This clone showed up just a few times. The chain joins TRBV30 to TRBJ2-6; no definite D call. Trimming cost V 8 bases and J 9 bases, with 14 bases left between them. Germline CDR1 GTSNPN, CDR2 SVGIG (reference sequence). CDR3 length equals 12 residues. CDR3 in amino acids: CAATSPNNVLTF. The CDR3, as DNA: TGTGCCGCTACCTCACCGAACAACGTCCTGACTTTC.

The J gene is TRBJ2-2, the V gene TRBV19, with D perhaps TRBD1 (5 bases). Germline CDR1 is LNHDA and CDR2 is SQIVND (reference sequence). Trimming took off 5 bases at V and 1 base at J, with 11 bases between the two ends. CDR3 length equals 15 residues. This CDR3 is CASSVKGVNTGELFF. CDR3 coding DNA: TGTGCCAGTAGTGTAAAAGGGGTGAACACCGGGGAGCTGTTTTTT.

V usage is TRBV18 and J usage is TRBJ1-1; 8 positions match TRBD1. Germline V gene lookup returns CDR1 KGHSH and CDR2 LQKENI. Trimming removed 3 bases from V and 0 bases from J; junction bases left unmatched: 3. There are 15 residues in the CDR3. This chain's CDR3 is CASSPRDRMNTEAFF. CDR3 sequence (DNA): TGTGCCAGCTCACCTAGGGACAGGATGAACACTGAAGCTTTCTTT.

A single count supports this clone. The V call is TRBV4-2, the J call TRBJ1-2; no definite D call. CDR3 length: 13 residues. Trimming stripped 4 bases from V and 0 bases from J, with 6 bases between. The V gene's germline CDR1 is LGHNA and CDR2 YNFKEQ. The CDR3 loop reads CASSPTPNYGYTF. CDR3 nucleotides: TGTGCCAGCAGCCCCACACCTAACTATGGCTACACCTTC.

The rearrangement links TRBV18 to TRBJ2-7, with 7 positions matching TRBD1. The germline V gene encodes CDR1 KGHSH and CDR2 LQKENI. This CDR3 region has 15 residues. V was pared by 5 bases and J by 3 bases, with 10 bases of the junction left unmatched. The CDR3 sequence is CASSSQQGRVYEQYV. DNA for the CDR3: TGTGCCAGCTCAAGCCAACAGGGGCGCGTCTACGAGCAGTACGTC.

This clone was recorded once. The chain has TRBV4-1 and TRBJ2-3; 7 bases map to TRBD1. This CDR3 comprises 16 residues. The junction had 9 bases not matched to a gene; V was cut back by 2 bases and J by 4 bases. Germline CDR1 and CDR2: MGHRA and YSYEKL. The CDR3: CASSQQQGNSPDTQYF. CDR3 DNA: TGCGCCAGCAGCCAACAACAGGGGAACAGCCCAGATACGCAGTATTTT.

This rearrangement joins TRBV27 to TRBJ2-3; 9 bases are shared with TRBD1. This CDR3 spans 15 amino acids. The J segment lost 2 bases and the V segment lost 5 bases, leaving 5 bases of the junction unmatched. Germline CDR1 MNHEY, CDR2 SMNVEV (reference sequence). The DNA for the CDR3 is TGTGCCAGCAGTCCCGGACAGGGGCTCACAGATACGCAGTATTTT. Translating it yields CASSPGQGLTDTQYF.

This clone occurred once. The chain combines TRBV7-2 with TRBJ1-6; D is possibly TRBD1 (5 bases). V was shortened by 1 base and J by 9 bases, with 13 bases between the two germline ends. CDR3 length: 15 residues. Germline lookup yields CDR1 SGHTA and CDR2 FQGNSA. DNA for the CDR3: TGTGCCAGCAGCTTAGGTTACAGGCCGAGTTCACCCCTCCACTTT. The encoded protein is CASSLGYRPSSPLHF. Full variable domain (rest looked up from reference TRBV7-2 and TRBJ1-6): GAGVSQSPSNKVTEKGKDVELRCDPISGHTALYWYRQSLGQGLEFLIYFQGNSAPDKSGLPSDRFSAERTGGSVSTLTIQRTQQEDSAVYLCASSLGYRPSSPLHFGNGTRLTVT.

The rearrangement links TRBV30 to TRBJ1-1; TRBD1 matches at 8 bases. V lost 5 bases to trimming and J lost 1 base; unmatched junction nucleotides: 3. CDR3 length: 13 amino acids. CDR1 is GTSNPN, CDR2 SVGIG, per germline (reference sequence). CDR3 residues: CAWEDRGNTEAFF. The CDR3 coding sequence is TGTGCCTGGGAAGACAGGGGGAACACTGAAGCTTTCTTT.

This chain connects TRBV30 to TRBJ2-2; 8 bases line up with TRBD2. V was pared by 4 bases and J by 2 bases, with 6 bases of the junction left unmatched. Germline loops: CDR1 GTSNPN, CDR2 SVGIG (reference sequence). This CDR3 contains 15 residues. For the CDR3, the DNA is TGTGCCTGGATGGGCGGGGGGATTAACACCGGGGAGCTGTTTTTT. As protein: CAWMGGGINTGELFF.

This rearrangement joins TRBV7-9 to TRBJ2-3; D not resolved. This CDR3 has 16 amino acids. V dropped 0 bases and J dropped 2 bases, with 12 bases sitting between them. CDR1 and CDR2 (germline): SEHNR, FQNEAQ (reference sequence). Here the CDR3 DNA reads TGTGCCAGCAGCTTAGCAGTCAGCGAATACACAGATACGCAGTATTTT. Amino acid sequence: CASSLAVSEYTDTQYF.